Following are 20 T cell receptor beta chains from one sample sequenced in a study of Graves' ophthalmopathy and Graves' hyperthyroidism. Researchers took RNA transcripts and amplified TCR beta CDR3 regions from them. An opening RT-PCR round employed HTBI primers and preceded a second-round multiplex PCR. TCRdb re-called the multiplex PCR reads through MiXCR, storing one row per CDR3 protein. The sample contains some 380,000 distinct CDR3 sequences, over 15% of which appear only once. Sample: peripheral blood. These receptor sequences come from a woman aged 18-30 years with stable Graves' hyperthyroidism.

Many counts were recorded for this clonotype. V usage is TRBV2 and J usage is TRBJ2-5; a possible D gene is TRBD1 (7 bases). Germline loops: CDR1 SNHLY, CDR2 FYNNEI. The CDR3 spans 13 residues. V lost 6 bases to trimming and J lost 2 bases, with 10 bases between them. The CDR3 DNA reads TGTGCCAGCAGGGGGGGACAGCAAGAGACCCAGTACTTC. It translates to CASRGGQQETQYF.

V gene TRBV28 combines with J gene TRBJ1-1, with D maybe TRBD1 (5 bases). Germline V gene sequence: CDR1 MDHEN, CDR2 SYDVKM. The CDR3 is 15 residues long. Trimming removed 5 bases at V and 1 base at J, with 14 bases between. The CDR3 nucleotides are TGTGCCAGCAGTGTCCCCGGGACTGCGAACACTGAAGCTTTCTTT. It encodes CASSVPGTANTEAFF.

In its sample, this clonotype was seen many times. This rearrangement joins TRBV20-1 to TRBJ1-2, with D possibly matching TRBD1 (5 bases). The CDR3 has 16 amino acids. Germline CDR1 DFQATT, CDR2 SNEGSKA (reference sequence). V lost 5 bases and J lost 1, with 20 bases in between. The CDR3 DNA follows: TGCAGTGCTCCCGGCGCGGGGGGTGGTTTTAACTATGGCTACACCTTC. It translates to CSAPGAGGGFNYGYTF.

This clonotype was observed many times. V gene TRBV20-1 combines with J gene TRBJ1-5; 8 positions agree with TRBD1. The germline CDR1 and CDR2 sequences are DFQATT and SNEGSKA (reference sequence). CDR3 length: 15 residues. Unmatched junction bases numbered 8, after V lost 4 bases and J lost 3 bases. CDR3 residues: CSAIGDRGFNQPQHF. DNA for the CDR3: TGCAGTGCTATAGGTGACAGGGGTTTCAATCAGCCCCAGCATTTT.

This clonotype was recorded many times. The chain has TRBV12-3 or TRBV12-4 and TRBJ1-2; maybe TRBD1 (5 bases). The CDR3 length is 14 residues. Trimming removed 2 bases from V and 3 bases from J, with 10 bases in between. CDR3 coding DNA: TGTGCCAGCAGTTTAAATCGGGGGGACTATGGCTACACCTTC. It translates to CASSLNRGDYGYTF.

The table lists this clonotype with many counts. The CDR3 loop is CSAQNGNYGYTF. CDR3 nucleotide sequence: TGCAGTGCCCAAAACGGGAACTATGGCTACACCTTC. The V gene is TRBV20-1, the J gene TRBJ1-2; no clear D. CDR3 length equals 12 residues. Per the germline V gene, CDR1 is DFQATT and CDR2 is SNEGSKA (reference sequence). Trimming pared 6 bases from V and 2 bases from J, leaving 10 bases between.

This clonotype was recorded many times. The chain carries TRBV12-3 or TRBV12-4 and TRBJ2-3; TRBD1 might be the D (6 bases). CDR3 length equals 15 residues. Trimming removed 6 bases from V and 4 bases from J, with 17 bases in between. In DNA, the CDR3 is TGTGCCAGCAGCCCTCTCCGACAGGTCGCAGATACGCAGTATTTT. Translating it yields CASSPLRQVADTQYF.

Worth noting for this clonotype: Sequence at one end of the junction differs from germline and may be a read error. The genes are TRBV29-1 and TRBJ2-7; D might be TRBD2 (7 bases). This CDR3 has 15 amino acids. Germline V gives CDR1 SQVTM, CDR2 ANQGSEA. The CDR3 loop is CCVEGGDISSYEQYF. The CDR3 bases are TGCTGCGTTGAGGGGGGGGACATATCCTCCTACGAGCAGTACTTC.

This clonotype showed up many times. The chain has TRBV27 and TRBJ2-5; TRBD2 matches at 9 bases. J lost 5 bases, V lost 2 bases, and 12 bases had no gene match. Germline loops: CDR1 MNHEY, CDR2 SMNVEV (reference sequence). This CDR3 has 17 residues. The CDR3 loop reads CASSLRRDSGGGETQYF. CDR3 DNA: TGTGCCAGCAGTTTAAGGAGGGATAGCGGGGGCGGGGAGACCCAGTACTTC.

This clonotype was counted many times. This chain uses TRBV6-1 with TRBJ1-2, with D possibly matching TRBD1 (6 bases). Between the trimmed V and J ends, which lost 4 bases and 8 bases, there was a span of 14 bases. The CDR3 is 13 residues long. CDR1 and CDR2 (germline): MNHNS, SASEGT. The CDR3 DNA follows: TGTGCCAGCAGTGTTACAGGGTTAAGGGGCTACACCTTC. Its protein is CASSVTGLRGYTF.

As for this clonotype: The junction departs from germline at one end; a sequencing error may be responsible. V usage is TRBV4-1 and J usage is TRBJ1-2; 10 bases fit TRBD1. The CDR3 is 17 amino acids. The germline V gene has CDR1 MGHRA and CDR2 YSYEKL. The CDR3: CARSQGGQGKGDYGYTF. DNA for the CDR3: TGCGCCAGAAGCCAAGGGGGACAGGGGAAGGGTGACTATGGCTACACCTTC.

In this sample, this clonotype turned up once. The CDR3: CASSLLSQGANEQYF. The DNA of the CDR3 is TGTGCCAGCAGCTTATTGAGCCAGGGGGCGAACGAGCAGTACTTC. The chain couples TRBV7-2 to TRBJ2-7, with 8 positions matching TRBD1. Germline V gene data show CDR1 as SGHTA and CDR2 as FQGNSA. The ends lost 2 bases at V and 5 bases at J; junction bases unmatched: 8. The CDR3 is made up of 15 amino acids.

The chain employs TRBV5-1 and TRBJ2-6, with D perhaps TRBD1 (5 bases). V was pared by 2 bases and J by 2 bases, with 26 bases between. The CDR3 length is 21 residues. The germline gives CDR1 SGHRS, CDR2 YFSETQ. The CDR3 spells CASSLNDPLGRVLTGANVLTF. In DNA, the CDR3 is TGCGCCAGCAGCTTAAACGACCCCTTGGGCAGGGTATTAACTGGGGCCAACGTCCTGACTTTC. The variable domain in full, completed from reference TRBV5-1 and TRBJ2-6, reads KAGVTQTPRYLIKTRGQQVTLSCSPISGHRSVSWYQQTPGQGLQFLFEYFSETQRNKGNFPGRFSGRQFSNSRSEMNVSTLELGDSALYLCASSLNDPLGRVLTGANVLTFGAGSRLTVL.

The sample holds many counts of this clonotype. V is TRBV5-1 and J is TRBJ2-5; 7 bases fit TRBD2. The germline CDR1 and CDR2 sequences are SGHRS and YFSETQ. The V and J ends lost 4 bases and 1 base, in that order; junction bases with no gene match: 4. The CDR3 has 14 residues. CDR3 in amino acids: CASSTGTTQETQYF. DNA of the CDR3: TGCGCCAGCAGCACCGGGACTACCCAAGAGACCCAGTACTTC.

This clonotype has only a few counts. V and J are TRBV4-2 and TRBJ1-2; 8 bases align to TRBD1. V shed 4 bases, J shed 4 bases, and the junction held 8 bases outside the gene matches. Germline lookup yields CDR1 LGHNA and CDR2 YNFKEQ. The CDR3 is 15 amino acids. This CDR3 is CASSPDRGFGYGYTF. Here the CDR3 DNA reads TGTGCCAGCAGCCCCGACAGGGGTTTTGGCTATGGCTACACCTTC.

The J gene is TRBJ2-6, the V gene TRBV19, with D uncertain. The V and J ends lost 3 bases and 0 bases respectively, with 15 bases between them. CDR1 is LNHDA and CDR2 is SQIVND in the germline V gene (reference sequence). This CDR3 contains 18 residues. CDR3 in amino acids: CASSIDPAGLSGANVLTF. The CDR3 DNA reads as TGTGCCAGTAGTATTGATCCGGCAGGCCTCTCTGGGGCCAACGTCCTGACTTTC.

This clonotype came up many times. This chain joins TRBV11-2 and TRBJ1-1, with D possibly TRBD1 on 5 matching bases. The CDR3 has 14 amino acids. V lost 1 base to trimming and J lost 1 base, with 7 bases between them. Per germline, CDR1 SGHAT and CDR2 FQNNGV. Here the CDR3 reads CASSLGGGNTEAFF. The DNA of the CDR3 is TGTGCCAGCAGCTTAGGCGGGGGGAACACTGAAGCTTTCTTT.

This clonotype was picked up many times. V is TRBV6-1 and J is TRBJ2-7; D is undetermined. V was cut by 2 bases and J by 2 bases, with 13 bases left in between. The CDR3 loop spans 15 amino acids. The germline CDR1 and CDR2 sequences are MNHNS and SASEGT. This CDR3 reads CASSELVAVPYEQYF. The DNA for the CDR3 is TGTGCCAGCAGTGAATTGGTGGCAGTCCCCTACGAGCAGTACTTC.

This clonotype came up many times. The V and J genes are TRBV19 and TRBJ2-7, with 7 bases that match TRBD1. Germline CDR1 LNHDA, CDR2 SQIVND (reference sequence). The J segment lost 5 bases and the V segment lost 4 bases, leaving 5 bases of the junction unmatched. The CDR3 runs to 13 residues. CDR3 coding DNA: TGTGCCAGTAGTAGGTCGACAGGGAACGAGCAGTACTTC. This sequence encodes CASSRSTGNEQYF.

This sequence joins TRBV7-2 and TRBJ1-2; 7 bases map to TRBD1. Germline lookup yields CDR1 SGHTA and CDR2 FQGNSA. This CDR3 has 14 residues. Losses at the gene ends were 4 bases for V and 8 bases for J; bases not matched to a gene: 10. CDR3 residues: CASSSSHTDRGYTF. The CDR3 DNA sequence: TGTGCCAGCAGCTCGTCACATACGGACAGGGGCTACACCTTC.